Shown below are 28 T cell receptor beta chains from a single sample sequenced in a study of shared T cell receptors in the human thymus. The protocol was immunoSEQ multiplex PCR, while the TCRdb copy is restricted to in-frame clones and leaves out a portion. This table has under 450,000 clones, around 93% appearing once. The sequenced sample consisted of thymocytes. The receptors were sampled from a human donor.

The table lists this clone with a count of one. The rearrangement uses TRBV15 and TRBJ2-7; 10 bases map to TRBD2. Trimming took 1 base from V and 2 from J; bases not matched to a gene: 17. Germline V gene data show CDR1 as LNHNV and CDR2 as YYDKDF (reference sequence). CDR3 length: 20 amino acids. This CDR3 is CATSRVSGRSGRAETYEQYF. DNA for the CDR3: TGTGCCACCAGCAGAGTCTCCGGGAGGAGCGGGAGGGCAGAGACCTACGAGCAGTACTTC.

The chain uses TRBV7-7 and TRBJ2-7; 7 positions agree with TRBD2. Germline trimming cut 5 bases from V and 7 bases from J; bases unmatched to any gene: 14. Germline CDR1 and CDR2: SSHAT and FNYEAQ (reference sequence). There are 15 residues in the CDR3. The CDR3 coding sequence is TGTGCCAGCAGCATAAGACTAGCCTCCCTGGGGGAGCAGTACTTC. Amino acids: CASSIRLASLGEQYF. Full variable domain (remainder filled in from reference TRBV7-7 and TRBJ2-7): GAGVSQSPRYKVTKRGQDVTLRCDPISSHATLYWYQQALGQGPEFLTYFNYEAQPDKSGLPSDRFSAERPEGSISTLTIQRTEQRDSAMYRCASSIRLASLGEQYFGPGTRLTVT.

The J gene is TRBJ2-7, the V gene TRBV19; D remains unclear. The CDR3 spans 16 residues. Trimming removed 3 bases from V and 0 bases from J, with 15 bases in between. Germline CDR1 LNHDA, CDR2 SQIVND (reference sequence). Here the CDR3 reads CASSMGRTRSSYEQYF. DNA of the CDR3: TGTGCCAGTAGTATGGGTAGGACCCGAAGCTCCTACGAGCAGTACTTC.

This clone showed up just once. The rearrangement joins TRBV27 to TRBJ2-1; possible D gene TRBD2, 5 bases. The CDR3 length is 15 residues. Germline lookup yields CDR1 MNHEY and CDR2 SMNVEV (reference sequence). V dropped 2 bases and J dropped 3 bases, with 11 bases sitting between them. The CDR3 DNA is TGTGCCAGCAGTTTACGGCGGGTCCTCTACAATGAGCAGTTCTTC. Translated: CASSLRRVLYNEQFF.

This chain connects TRBV6-5 to TRBJ1-2; D is unresolved. V lost 7 bases to trimming and J lost 2 bases, with 11 bases between them. The CDR3 runs 13 residues. CDR1 and CDR2 (germline): MNHEY, SVGAGI. The CDR3 bases are TGTGCCAGCACCCATAATACCAACTATGGCTACACCTTC. It translates to CASTHNTNYGYTF.

The chain couples TRBV5-1 to TRBJ2-7; D is unclear. The CDR3 spans 13 residues. From germline, CDR1 is SGHRS and CDR2 YFSETQ. V was pared by 4 bases and J by 3 bases, with 11 bases between. The CDR3 DNA follows: TGCGCCAGCAGCCAATCCAAGGACTACGAGCAGTACTTC. Protein product: CASSQSKDYEQYF.

This chain joins TRBV28 and TRBJ1-5; D gene unclear. The germline gives CDR1 MDHEN, CDR2 SYDVKM. V was clipped by 3 bases and J by 5 bases, with 8 bases between them. CDR3 size: 13 residues. CDR3 residues: CASSFGSYQPQHF. As DNA, the CDR3 is TGTGCCAGCAGTTTCGGATCATATCAGCCCCAGCATTTT.

V and J are TRBV5-1 and TRBJ2-7; 15 positions agree with TRBD2. Germline V CDR1 and CDR2: SGHRS, YFSETQ. J gave up 3 bases and V 1 base, and 5 bases lay outside the gene matches. The CDR3 consists of 17 residues. CDR3 DNA: TGCGCCAGCAGCTTGTGGACTAGCGGGAGGGCGGGCTACGAGCAGTACTTC. This codes for CASSLWTSGRAGYEQYF.

This chain joins TRBV25-1 and TRBJ2-1; TRBD1 matches 8 bases. CDR1 is MGHDK and CDR2 is SYGVNS in the germline V gene. The V and J ends lost 6 bases and 6 bases, in that order; junction bases with no gene match: 1. The CDR3 covers 12 residues. CDR3 sequence (DNA): TGTGCCAGCAGGGACAGGGTCAATGAGCAGTTCTTC. It yields the protein CASRDRVNEQFF.

This sequence joins TRBV9 and TRBJ2-5; 8 bases are shared with TRBD2. This CDR3 contains 15 residues. With 0 bases clipped from V and 5 bases from J, the junction kept 6 bases outside the gene matches. Per germline, CDR1 SGDLS and CDR2 YYNGEE. CDR3 bases: TGTGCCAGCAGCGTAGCTCCTAGCGGGCCTGAGACCCAGTACTTC. It is translated as CASSVAPSGPETQYF.

V is TRBV18 and J is TRBJ2-7; no clear D gene. The CDR3 is made up of 13 amino acids. V lost 0 bases and J lost 2, with 5 bases in between. Looked up from germline, CDR1 is KGHSH and CDR2 is LQKENI. The CDR3, as DNA: TGTGCCAGCTCACCACCTTCCCCCTACGAGCAGTACTTC. The encoded protein is CASSPPSPYEQYF.

This chain joins TRBV28 and TRBJ2-4, with a possible D match to TRBD2 (6 bases). V lost 2 bases and J 0 bases, leaving 8 bases between the germline ends. CDR1 and CDR2 from the germline V gene are MDHEN and SYDVKM. The CDR3 totals 15 residues. CDR3 nucleotide sequence: TGTGCCAGCAGTTTACCGGGACTAGCCAAAAACATTCAGTACTTC. The encoded protein is CASSLPGLAKNIQYF. Based on the CDR3 plus reference TRBV28 and TRBJ2-4, the full variable domain is DVKVTQSSRYLVKRTGEKVFLECVQDMDHENMFWYRQDPGLGLRLIYFSYDVKMKEKGDIPEGYSVSREKKERFSLILESASTNQTSMYLCASSLPGLAKNIQYFGAGTRLSVL.

The gene calls are TRBV28 and TRBJ1-3; no clear D. Per the germline V gene, CDR1 is MDHEN and CDR2 is SYDVKM. Trimming shortened V by 6 bases and J by 0 bases, and 9 bases separated the two germline ends. The CDR3 is 14 amino acids. The CDR3 is CASSHASSGNTIYF. The CDR3 region has the DNA TGTGCCAGCAGCCACGCGAGCTCTGGAAACACCATATATTTT.

J is TRBJ2-1 and V is TRBV7-3; D possibly uses TRBD1 or TRBD2 (5 bases each). CDR3 length: 14 amino acids. V was trimmed by 3 bases and J by 7 bases, leaving 13 bases between them. The germline gives CDR1 SGHTA, CDR2 FQGTGA. The DNA for the CDR3 is TGTGCCAGCAGCTTGTCTCGGGGCGTGAATGAGCAGTTCTTC. It translates to CASSLSRGVNEQFF.

As DNA, the CDR3 is TGTGCCAGCAGTCCAGGGGGCTGGACTGAAGCTTTCTTT. Translating it yields CASSPGGWTEAFF. This chain uses TRBV6-1 with TRBJ1-1; the match to TRBD1 covers 8 bases. The CDR3 is 13 amino acids. The germline V gene has CDR1 MNHNS and CDR2 SASEGT. V dropped 5 bases and J dropped 5; count of bases not matched to a gene: 4.

The chain uses TRBV7-3 and TRBJ1-2; 7 bases match TRBD1. The germline CDR1 and CDR2 sequences are SGHTA and FQGTGA. The CDR3 sequence is 16 residues long. V trimming: 2 bases; J trimming: 3 bases; junction bases outside the gene matches: 9. The CDR3 DNA follows: TGTGCCAGCAGCTTAGCAGGGGGGACCTTTGACTATGGCTACACCTTC. Translating gives CASSLAGGTFDYGYTF.

The chain employs TRBV29-1 and TRBJ2-3; 7 bases are shared with TRBD1. V was pared by 6 bases and J by 4 bases, with 7 bases of the junction left unmatched. There are 13 residues in the CDR3. Germline loops: CDR1 SQVTM, CDR2 ANQGSEA. CDR3 in DNA: TGCAGCGTCAAACGGGACAGTCCAGATACGCAGTATTTT. Translated, it gives CSVKRDSPDTQYF.

The DNA for the CDR3 is TGTGCCAGCTCACCCCTGAGAGTGGAACCCGGCCTACCCGGCCGGGGGGGACTGTTTTTT. This encodes CASSPLRVEPGLPGRGGLFF. The rearrangement uses TRBV18 and TRBJ1-4; TRBD1 is a possible D gene (5 bases). Deletions cut 3 bases from V and 13 bases from J, with 36 bases between. Germline V gene lookup returns CDR1 KGHSH and CDR2 LQKENI. This CDR3 region has 20 residues.

The gene calls are TRBV5-8 and TRBJ2-3, with D perhaps matching TRBD2 (6 bases). The length of the CDR3 is 16 residues. V was clipped by 2 bases and J by 5 bases, with 18 bases between them. Germline CDR1 is SGHTS and CDR2 is YDEGEE. The CDR3, as DNA: TGTGCCAGCAGCTTTGGAGGGGAGAGGAGGGTAGATACGCAGTATTTT. This gives the protein CASSFGGERRVDTQYF.

The CDR3 protein is CASSPGTLDTDTQYF. The CDR3 DNA follows: TGTGCCAGCAGCCCCGGGACTCTCGACACAGATACGCAGTATTTT. The rearrangement uses TRBV7-3 and TRBJ2-3; a weak D match, TRBD2 (6 bases). Germline V gives CDR1 SGHTA, CDR2 FQGTGA. CDR3 size: 15 residues. Trimming cost V 5 bases and J 2 bases, with 14 bases left between them.

The chain has TRBV5-1 and TRBJ2-2; perhaps TRBD2 as D (5 bases). Trimming removed 5 bases from V and 5 bases from J, with 13 bases in between. This CDR3 is 14 amino acids long. Germline loops: CDR1 SGHRS, CDR2 YFSETQ. The CDR3, as DNA: TGCGCCAGCAGACTGGAGAGAGGGACCGGGGAGCTGTTTTTT. This encodes CASRLERGTGELFF.

J is TRBJ2-2 and V is TRBV28; 9 bases align to TRBD2. CDR1 is MDHEN and CDR2 is SYDVKM in the germline V gene. The CDR3 loop spans 18 amino acids. V dropped 7 bases and J dropped 4; count of bases not matched to a gene: 16. CDR3 residues: CASTTTQGVAGVTGELFF. CDR3 DNA: TGTGCCAGCACCACTACACAAGGGGTAGCGGGAGTCACCGGGGAGCTGTTTTTT.

The CDR3 DNA reads as TGTGCCAGCAGGGGTGGGACTAGATCCTACGAGCAGTACTTC. It codes for CASRGGTRSYEQYF. The chain is built from TRBV6-6 and TRBJ2-7; TRBD2 matches at 8 bases. Trimming took 6 bases from V and 1 from J; bases not matched to a gene: 5. The CDR3 has 14 amino acids. Germline V lookup: CDR1 MNHNY, CDR2 SVGAGI (reference sequence).

V and J are TRBV27 and TRBJ1-6, with TRBD1 matching 7 bases. In germline, CDR1 is MNHEY, CDR2 SMNVEV (reference sequence). The ends lost 6 bases at V and 2 bases at J; junction bases unmatched: 7. The CDR3 loop spans 16 amino acids. The CDR3 here is CASRWKGATYNSPLHF. In DNA, the CDR3 is TGTGCCAGCAGGTGGAAGGGGGCCACCTATAATTCACCCCTCCACTTT.

This clone was seen just once. The chain has TRBV7-2 and TRBJ1-5; 7 bases are shared with TRBD1. This CDR3 region has 17 residues. Germline CDR1 SGHTA, CDR2 FQGNSA. Unmatched junction bases numbered 10, after V lost 5 bases and J lost 0 bases. The CDR3 DNA sequence: TGTGCCAGCAGCGCGCGAACAGGGGCTTATAGCAATCAGCCCCAGCATTTT. It yields the protein CASSARTGAYSNQPQHF.

V usage is TRBV7-8 and J usage is TRBJ2-1; either TRBD1 or TRBD2 may fit D (5 bases each). Trimming shortened V by 2 bases and J by 1 base, and 9 bases separated the two germline ends. CDR1 SGHVS and CDR2 FQNEAQ come from the germline V gene. The CDR3 is 15 amino acids. The CDR3 nucleotides are TGTGCCAGCAGCTTAACCGGGGCATCCTACAATGAGCAGTTCTTC. Its translation is CASSLTGASYNEQFF. The full variable domain, its missing parts supplied by reference TRBV7-8 and TRBJ2-1, is GAGVSQSPRYKVAKRGQDVALRCDPISGHVSLFWYQQALGQGPEFLTYFQNEAQLDKSGLPSDRFFAERPEGSVSTLKIQRTQQEDSAVYLCASSLTGASYNEQFFGPGTRLTVL.

The gene calls are TRBV7-8 and TRBJ2-1; 10 bases agree with TRBD1. Germline V lookup: CDR1 SGHVS, CDR2 FQNEAQ. This CDR3 region has 17 residues. The V segment lost 4 bases and the J segment 6 bases; nucleotides outside the gene matches: 12. The CDR3 protein is CASSSALTGGKGNEQFF. The CDR3 DNA reads TGTGCCAGCAGCTCAGCCCTGACAGGGGGCAAGGGCAATGAGCAGTTCTTC.

The chain is built from TRBV5-8 and TRBJ2-5; D may be TRBD1 (6 bases). The CDR3 loop spans 16 amino acids. Trimming removed 4 bases at V and 4 bases at J, with 20 bases between. Germline V gene data show CDR1 as SGHTS and CDR2 as YDEGEE. The DNA for the CDR3 is TGTGCCAGCAGCGTCCTAACAGGGAGAGGCGCAGAGACCCAGTACTTC. Its protein is CASSVLTGRGAETQYF.